The clone carrying this TCR beta chain was recorded a few times. Its antigen is currently unknown. This record comes from a study of T cells after yellow fever vaccination. TCRdb reanalysed the 5' RACE reads using MiXCR and keeps one entry per CDR3 protein. The sample holds 450,000 to 600,000 distinct CDR3 sequences, less than 20% seen once. With V trimmed by 0 bases and J by 2 bases, 12 bases remained unmatched. From germline, CDR1 is SQVTM and CDR2 ANQGSEA. There are 17 residues in the CDR3. Study conclusions and caveats: Across the CD4 and CD8 compartments, a small share of clonotypes was present in both. A secondary response was less intense yet reached its peak sooner, at day 5 versus 15.

This chain links TRBV29-1 with TRBJ2-5, with 7 positions matching TRBD1. The TCR originated in a young man who received the YFV17D yellow fever vaccine. Sequencing was performed on PBMCs, taken around 5 days after the first yellow fever vaccination. CDR3 in amino acids: CSVEEGSSGTAQETQYF. The CDR3, as DNA: TGCAGCGTTGAAGAGGGGAGTTCCGGGACAGCACAAGAGACCCAGTACTTC.